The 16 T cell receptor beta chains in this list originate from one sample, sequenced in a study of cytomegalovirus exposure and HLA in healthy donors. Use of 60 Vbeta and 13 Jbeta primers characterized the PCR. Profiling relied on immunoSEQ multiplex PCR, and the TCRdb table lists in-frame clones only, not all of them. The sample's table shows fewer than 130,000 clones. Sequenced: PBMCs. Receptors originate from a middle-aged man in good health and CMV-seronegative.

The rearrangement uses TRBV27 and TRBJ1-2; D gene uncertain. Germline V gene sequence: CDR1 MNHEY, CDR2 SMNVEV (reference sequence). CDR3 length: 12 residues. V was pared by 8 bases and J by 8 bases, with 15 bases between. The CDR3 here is CASSPRAGGYTF. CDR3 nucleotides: TGTGCCAGCTCGCCGAGGGCGGGGGGCTACACCTTC.

The CDR3, as DNA: TGCGCCAGCAGCCAAGACGCGCGCCTCTACGAGCAGTACTTC. Translating gives CASSQDARLYEQYF. The chain has TRBV4-3 and TRBJ2-7; no clear D. The CDR3 extends over 14 amino acids. In germline, CDR1 is LGHNA, CDR2 YSLEER. Trimming took off 0 bases at V and 3 bases at J, with 9 bases between the two ends.

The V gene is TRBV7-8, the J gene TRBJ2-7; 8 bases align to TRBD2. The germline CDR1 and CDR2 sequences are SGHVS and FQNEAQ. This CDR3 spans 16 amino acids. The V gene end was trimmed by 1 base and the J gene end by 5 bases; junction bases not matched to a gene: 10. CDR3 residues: CASSLGWRGDRHEQYF. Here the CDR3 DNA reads TGTGCCAGCAGCTTAGGGTGGCGGGGGGATCGGCACGAGCAGTACTTC.

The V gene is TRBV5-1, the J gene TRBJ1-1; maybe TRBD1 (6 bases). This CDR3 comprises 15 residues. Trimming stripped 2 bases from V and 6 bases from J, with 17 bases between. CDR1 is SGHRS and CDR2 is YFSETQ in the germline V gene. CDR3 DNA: TGCGCCAGCAGCTTCCCGGGGGGGGCAGGCGCTGAAGCTTTCTTT. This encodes CASSFPGGAGAEAFF.

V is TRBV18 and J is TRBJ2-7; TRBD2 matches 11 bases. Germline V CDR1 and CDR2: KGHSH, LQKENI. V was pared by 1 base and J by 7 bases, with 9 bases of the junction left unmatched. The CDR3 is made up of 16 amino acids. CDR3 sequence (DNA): TGTGCCAGCTCACCACGATTAGCGGGAGGGCCCGGAGAGCAGTACTTC. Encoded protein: CASSPRLAGGPGEQYF. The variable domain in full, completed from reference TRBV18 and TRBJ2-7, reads NAGVMQNPRHLVRRRGQEARLRCSPMKGHSHVYWYRQLPEEGLKFMVYLQKENIIDESGMPKERFSAEFPKEGPSILRIQQVVRGDSAAYFCASSPRLAGGPGEQYFGPGTRLTVT.

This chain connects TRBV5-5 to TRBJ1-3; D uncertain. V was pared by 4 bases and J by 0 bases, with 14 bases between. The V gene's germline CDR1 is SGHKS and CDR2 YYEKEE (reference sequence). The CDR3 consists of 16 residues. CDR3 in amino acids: CASSDYRERSGNTIYF. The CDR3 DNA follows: TGTGCCAGCAGCGACTACAGAGAACGCTCTGGAAACACCATATATTTT.

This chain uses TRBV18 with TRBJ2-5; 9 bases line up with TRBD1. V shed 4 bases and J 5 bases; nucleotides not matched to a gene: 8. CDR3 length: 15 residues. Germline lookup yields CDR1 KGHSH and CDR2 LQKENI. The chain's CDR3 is CASSLQQGARETQYF. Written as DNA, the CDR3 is TGTGCCAGCTCACTCCAACAGGGGGCACGGGAGACCCAGTACTTC.

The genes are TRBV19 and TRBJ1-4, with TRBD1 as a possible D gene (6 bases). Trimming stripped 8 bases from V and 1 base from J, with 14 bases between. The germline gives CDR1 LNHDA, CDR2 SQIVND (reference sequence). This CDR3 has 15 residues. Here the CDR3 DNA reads TGTGCCAGTTCGGACAGAGGGGGAACTAATGAAAAACTGTTTTTT. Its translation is CASSDRGGTNEKLFF.

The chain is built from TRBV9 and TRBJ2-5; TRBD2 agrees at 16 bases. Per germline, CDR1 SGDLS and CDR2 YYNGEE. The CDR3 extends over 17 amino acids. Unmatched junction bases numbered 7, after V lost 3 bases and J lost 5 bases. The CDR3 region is CASSEGTSGGARETQYF. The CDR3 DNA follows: TGTGCCAGCAGCGAGGGGACTAGCGGGGGGGCCCGGGAGACCCAGTACTTC.

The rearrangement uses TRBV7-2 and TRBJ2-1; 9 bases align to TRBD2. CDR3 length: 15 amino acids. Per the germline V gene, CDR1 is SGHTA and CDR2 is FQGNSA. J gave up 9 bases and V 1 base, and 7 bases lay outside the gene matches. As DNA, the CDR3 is TGTGCCAGCAGCTTAGTCGCGCGGGAGGGCGGTGAGCAGTTCTTC. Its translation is CASSLVAREGGEQFF.

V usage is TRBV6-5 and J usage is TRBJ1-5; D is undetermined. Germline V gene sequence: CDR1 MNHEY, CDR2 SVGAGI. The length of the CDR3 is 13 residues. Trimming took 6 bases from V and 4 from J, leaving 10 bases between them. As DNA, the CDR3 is TGTGCCAGCAGGAGAGGAGAGAATCAGCCCCAGCATTTT. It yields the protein CASRRGENQPQHF.

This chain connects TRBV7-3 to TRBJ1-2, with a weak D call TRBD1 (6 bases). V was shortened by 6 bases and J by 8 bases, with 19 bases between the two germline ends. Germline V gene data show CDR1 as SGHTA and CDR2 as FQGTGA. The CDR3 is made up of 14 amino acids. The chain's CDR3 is CASSPSNRADGYTF. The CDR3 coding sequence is TGTGCCAGCAGTCCCTCGAACAGGGCAGACGGCTACACCTTC.

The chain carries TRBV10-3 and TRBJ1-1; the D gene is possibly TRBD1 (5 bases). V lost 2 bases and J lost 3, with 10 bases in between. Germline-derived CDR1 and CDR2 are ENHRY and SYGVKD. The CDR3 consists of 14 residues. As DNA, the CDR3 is TGTGCCATCAGTGAGGGAGGGACGGACACTGAAGCTTTCTTT. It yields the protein CAISEGGTDTEAFF.

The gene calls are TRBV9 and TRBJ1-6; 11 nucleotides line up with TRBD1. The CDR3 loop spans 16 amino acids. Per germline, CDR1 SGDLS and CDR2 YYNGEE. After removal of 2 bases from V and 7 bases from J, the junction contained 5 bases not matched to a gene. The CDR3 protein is CASSVLGQGANSPLHF. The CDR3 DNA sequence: TGTGCCAGCAGCGTTCTCGGACAGGGGGCAAATTCACCCCTCCACTTT.

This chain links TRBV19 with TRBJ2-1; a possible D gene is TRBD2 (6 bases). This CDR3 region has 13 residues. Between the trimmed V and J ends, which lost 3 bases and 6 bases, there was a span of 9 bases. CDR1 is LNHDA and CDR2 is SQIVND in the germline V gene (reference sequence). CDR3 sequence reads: CASSIRGSNEQFF. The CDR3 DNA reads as TGTGCCAGTAGTATCCGGGGGAGCAATGAGCAGTTCTTC.

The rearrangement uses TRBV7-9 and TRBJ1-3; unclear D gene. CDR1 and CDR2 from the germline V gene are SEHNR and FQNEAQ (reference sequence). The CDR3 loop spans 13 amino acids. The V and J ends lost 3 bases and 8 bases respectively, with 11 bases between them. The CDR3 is CASSFDFRDTIYF. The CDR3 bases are TGTGCCAGCAGCTTCGACTTCCGGGACACCATATATTTT.